This TCR beta chain is drawn from a study of cytomegalovirus exposure and HLA in healthy donors. PCR involved 60 Vbeta and 13 Jbeta primers. Only in-frame clones appear in the TCRdb table, and some are missing; sequencing was by immunoSEQ multiplex PCR. The data show 75,000 to 95,000 clones, more than 55% seen once. Trimming shortened V by 5 bases and J by 2 bases, and 18 bases separated the two germline ends. This CDR3 is built from 16 residues. Germline V gene lookup returns CDR1 SGHNT and CDR2 YYREEE (reference sequence). Material for sequencing was PBMCs. The clonotype originates from a woman aged 45-65 years in good health and CMV-seropositive. The V call is TRBV5-4, the J call TRBJ2-3; D may be TRBD1 (6 bases). The chain's CDR3 is CASSPDSLTYTDTQYF. CDR3 DNA sequence: TGTGCCAGCAGTCCGGACAGCCTTACCTACACAGATACGCAGTATTTT. Variable domain in full (rest from reference TRBV5-4 and TRBJ2-3): ETGVTQSPTHLIKTRGQQVTLRCSSQSGHNTVSWYQQALGQGPQFIFQYYREEENGRGNFPPRFSGLQFPNYSSELNVNALELDDSALYLCASSPDSLTYTDTQYFGPGTRLTVL.